This T cell receptor beta chain was obtained from a study of blood T cell repertoires in COVID-19. Using immunoSEQ multiplex PCR, the repertoire was profiled, and TCRdb retains in-frame clones only, with some absent. The sample includes over 100,000 clones, approximately 83% of them seen just once. The CDR3 totals 15 residues. V lost 6 bases, J lost 6 bases, and 8 bases stayed unmatched. Per germline, CDR1 MNHEY and CDR2 SMNVEV (reference sequence). This clonotype originated in a woman between 65 and 79 years old with acute or convalescent COVID-19. The chain recombines TRBV27 with TRBJ1-6, with TRBD1 matching 7 bases. Sequenced input: peripheral blood. Here the CDR3 DNA reads TGTGCCAGCAGGAAGAATCAGGGGGGTAATTCACCCCTCCACTTT. Translation gives CASRKNQGGNSPLHF.